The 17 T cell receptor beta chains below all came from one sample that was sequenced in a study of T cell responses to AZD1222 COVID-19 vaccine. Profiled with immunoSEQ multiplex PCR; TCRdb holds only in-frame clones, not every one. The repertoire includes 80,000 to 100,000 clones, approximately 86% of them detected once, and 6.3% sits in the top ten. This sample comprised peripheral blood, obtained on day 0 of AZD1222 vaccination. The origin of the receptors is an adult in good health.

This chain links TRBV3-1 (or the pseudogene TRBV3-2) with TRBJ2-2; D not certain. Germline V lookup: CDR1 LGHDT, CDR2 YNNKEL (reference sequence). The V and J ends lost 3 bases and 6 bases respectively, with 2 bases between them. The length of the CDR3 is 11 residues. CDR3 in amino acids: CASSQPGELFF. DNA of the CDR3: TGTGCCAGCAGCCAGCCCGGGGAGCTGTTTTTT.

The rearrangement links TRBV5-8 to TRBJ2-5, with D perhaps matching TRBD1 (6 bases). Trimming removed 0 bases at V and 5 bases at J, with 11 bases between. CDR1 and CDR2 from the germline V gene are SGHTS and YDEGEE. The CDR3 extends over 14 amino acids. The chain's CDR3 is CASSLGGQMETQYF. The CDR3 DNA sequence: TGTGCCAGCAGCTTGGGGGGGCAGATGGAGACCCAGTACTTC.

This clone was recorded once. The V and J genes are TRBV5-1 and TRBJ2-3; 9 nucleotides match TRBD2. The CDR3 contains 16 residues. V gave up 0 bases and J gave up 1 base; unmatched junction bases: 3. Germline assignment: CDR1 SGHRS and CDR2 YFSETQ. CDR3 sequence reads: CASSLASSGGTDTQYF. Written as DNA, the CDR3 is TGCGCCAGCAGCTTGGCGTCTAGCGGGGGCACAGATACGCAGTATTTT.

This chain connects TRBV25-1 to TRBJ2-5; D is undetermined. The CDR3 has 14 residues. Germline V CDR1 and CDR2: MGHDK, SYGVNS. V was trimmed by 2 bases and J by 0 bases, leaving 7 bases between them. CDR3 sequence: CASSEVDNQETQYF. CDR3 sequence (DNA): TGTGCCAGCAGTGAAGTTGACAACCAAGAGACCCAGTACTTC.

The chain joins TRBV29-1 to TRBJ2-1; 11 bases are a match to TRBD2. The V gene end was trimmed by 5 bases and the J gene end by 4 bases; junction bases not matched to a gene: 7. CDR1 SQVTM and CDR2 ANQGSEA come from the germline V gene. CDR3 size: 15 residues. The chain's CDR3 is CSVPLTSGGYNEQFF. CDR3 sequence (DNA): TGCAGCGTTCCCTTAACTAGCGGGGGATACAATGAGCAGTTCTTC.

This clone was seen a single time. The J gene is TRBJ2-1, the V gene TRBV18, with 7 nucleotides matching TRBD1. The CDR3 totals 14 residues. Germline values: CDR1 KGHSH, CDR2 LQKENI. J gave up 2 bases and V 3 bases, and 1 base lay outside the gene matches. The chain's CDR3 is CASSPQGAYNEQFF. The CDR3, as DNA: TGTGCCAGCTCACCGCAGGGGGCCTACAATGAGCAGTTCTTC.

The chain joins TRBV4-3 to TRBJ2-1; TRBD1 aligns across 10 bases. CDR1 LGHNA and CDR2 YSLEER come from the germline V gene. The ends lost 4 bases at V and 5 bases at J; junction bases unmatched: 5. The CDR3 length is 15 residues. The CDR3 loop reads CASSPGTGEHNEQFF. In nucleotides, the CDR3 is TGCGCCAGCAGCCCGGGGACAGGGGAACACAATGAGCAGTTCTTC.

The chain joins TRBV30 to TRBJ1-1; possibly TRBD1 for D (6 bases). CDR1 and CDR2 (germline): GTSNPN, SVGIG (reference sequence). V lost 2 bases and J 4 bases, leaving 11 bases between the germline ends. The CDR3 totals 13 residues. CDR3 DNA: TGTGCCTGGAGTAGAGGGGGTCCCACTGAAGCTTTCTTT. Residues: CAWSRGGPTEAFF.

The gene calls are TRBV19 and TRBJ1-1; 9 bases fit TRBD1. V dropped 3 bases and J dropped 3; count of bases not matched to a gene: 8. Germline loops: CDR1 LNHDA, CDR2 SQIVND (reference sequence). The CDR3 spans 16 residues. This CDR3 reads CASSIFTTGGDTEAFF. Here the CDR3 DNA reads TGTGCCAGTAGTATCTTTACGACAGGGGGAGACACTGAAGCTTTCTTT.

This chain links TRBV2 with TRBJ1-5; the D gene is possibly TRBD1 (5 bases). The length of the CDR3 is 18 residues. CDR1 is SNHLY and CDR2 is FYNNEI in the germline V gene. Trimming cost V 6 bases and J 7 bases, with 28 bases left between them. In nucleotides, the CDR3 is TGTGCCAGCAGGCTGTCCCTTCCTGGAGGGGAGAAAAAACAGCCCCAGCATTTT. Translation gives CASRLSLPGGEKKQPQHF.

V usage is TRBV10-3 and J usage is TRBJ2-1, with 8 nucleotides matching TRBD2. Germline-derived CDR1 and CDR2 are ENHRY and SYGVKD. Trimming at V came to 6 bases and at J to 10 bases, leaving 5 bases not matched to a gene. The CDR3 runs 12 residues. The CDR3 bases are TGTGCCATCAGCCAGAGCGGGGGAGAGCAGTTCTTC. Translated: CAISQSGGEQFF.

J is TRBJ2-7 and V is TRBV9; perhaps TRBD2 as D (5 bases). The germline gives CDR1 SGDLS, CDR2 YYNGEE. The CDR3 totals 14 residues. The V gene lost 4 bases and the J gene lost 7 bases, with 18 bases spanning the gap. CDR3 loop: CASSPHRTPGEQYF. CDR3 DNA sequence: TGTGCCAGCAGCCCCCATAGGACCCCGGGGGAGCAGTACTTC.

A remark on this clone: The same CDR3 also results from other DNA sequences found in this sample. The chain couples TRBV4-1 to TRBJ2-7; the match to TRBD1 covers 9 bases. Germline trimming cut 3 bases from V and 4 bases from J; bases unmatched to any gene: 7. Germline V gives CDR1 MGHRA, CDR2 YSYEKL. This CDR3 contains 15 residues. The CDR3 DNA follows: TGCGCCAGCAGCCAGGGACAGGGTGGTACTTACGAGCAGTACTTC. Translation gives CASSQGQGGTYEQYF.

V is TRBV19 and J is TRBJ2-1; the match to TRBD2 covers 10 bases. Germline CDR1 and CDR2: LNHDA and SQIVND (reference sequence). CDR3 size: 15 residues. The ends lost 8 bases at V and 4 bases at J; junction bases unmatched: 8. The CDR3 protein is CASRPAGGDYNEQFF. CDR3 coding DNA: TGTGCCAGTCGGCCAGCGGGAGGGGATTACAATGAGCAGTTCTTC.

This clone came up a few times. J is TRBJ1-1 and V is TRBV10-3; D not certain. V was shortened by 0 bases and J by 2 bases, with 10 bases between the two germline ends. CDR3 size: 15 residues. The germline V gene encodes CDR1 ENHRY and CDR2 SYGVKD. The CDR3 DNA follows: TGTGCCATCAGTGAGTCACTTTACACAAACACTGAAGCTTTCTTT. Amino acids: CAISESLYTNTEAFF.

This CDR3 reads CAILGGGNTEAFF. CDR3 nucleotides: TGTGCCATACTAGGGGGTGGGAACACTGAAGCTTTCTTT. The V call is TRBV10-3, the J call TRBJ1-1; D perhaps matches TRBD1 (6 bases). Germline CDR1 is ENHRY and CDR2 is SYGVKD. The CDR3 spans 13 residues. Trimming shortened V by 9 bases and J by 1 base, and 12 bases separated the two germline ends.

The DNA for the CDR3 is TGTGCCAGCAGCGGGACAGGGACAACTAATGAAAAACTGTTTTTT. Translating gives CASSGTGTTNEKLFF. The chain links TRBV9 to TRBJ1-4; 8 bases fit TRBD1. The CDR3 runs to 15 residues. Germline values: CDR1 SGDLS, CDR2 YYNGEE. The V gene end was trimmed by 3 bases and the J gene end by 0 bases; junction bases not matched to a gene: 1.